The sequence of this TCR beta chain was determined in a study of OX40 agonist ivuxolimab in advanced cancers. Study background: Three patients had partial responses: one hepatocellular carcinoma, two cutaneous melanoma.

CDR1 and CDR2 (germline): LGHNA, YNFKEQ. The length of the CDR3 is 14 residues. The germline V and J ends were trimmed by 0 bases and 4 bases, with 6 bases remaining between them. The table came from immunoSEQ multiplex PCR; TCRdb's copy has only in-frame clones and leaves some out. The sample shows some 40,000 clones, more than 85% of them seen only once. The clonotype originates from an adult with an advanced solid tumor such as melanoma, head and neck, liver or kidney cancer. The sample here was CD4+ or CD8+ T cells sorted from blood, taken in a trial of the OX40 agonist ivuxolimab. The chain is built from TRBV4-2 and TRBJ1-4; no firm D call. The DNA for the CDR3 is TGTGCCAGCAGCCAAGATAAGCATAATGAAAAACTGTTTTTT. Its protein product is CASSQDKHNEKLFF.